The 30 T cell receptor beta chains below all came from one sample that was sequenced in a study of PD-1 blockade in classical Hodgkin lymphoma. Each patient's relapse followed autologous stem cell transplantation, and brentuximab vedotin exposure varied. Measured with immunoSEQ multiplex PCR; TCRdb has only the in-frame clones, and not every one. The data contain roughly 60,000 clones, more than 75% of them seen just once; the ten biggest clones take up 5.4%. The specimen comprised peripheral blood mononuclear cells (PBMCs), sampled before the second cycle of nivolumab. Every receptor here comes from a human donor with classical Hodgkin lymphoma.

The chain uses TRBV21-1 and TRBJ2-7; no check of the table's D call, TRBD1, against the DNA was made. TRBV21-1 is flagged as a pseudogene. This CDR3 contains 14 residues. The CDR3 loop reads CASRTRGPSYEQYF. CDR3 DNA sequence: TGTGCCAGCAGAACGAGGGGGCCGAGCTACGAGCAGTACTTC.

The chain is built from TRBV19 and TRBJ1-1, with D possibly being TRBD1 (6 bases). The CDR3 totals 12 residues. CDR1 is LNHDA and CDR2 is SQIVND in the germline V gene (reference sequence). Trimming took 6 bases from V and 8 from J, leaving 13 bases between them. CDR3 sequence reads: CASSKPGQEAFF. CDR3 DNA: TGTGCCAGTAGCAAGCCCGGACAGGAAGCTTTCTTT.

This chain uses TRBV5-1 with TRBJ2-5; 10 nucleotides align to TRBD2. CDR1 is SGHRS and CDR2 is YFSETQ in the germline V gene. The V and J ends lost 0 bases and 4 bases, in that order; junction bases with no gene match: 6. The length of the CDR3 is 16 residues. The DNA of the CDR3 is TGCGCCAGCAGCTTGGCTCCCAGCGGGGGGGTAGAGACCCAGTACTTC. It codes for CASSLAPSGGVETQYF.

The CDR3 region has the DNA TGTGCCAGCAGCTCCCTAATTTCCCCCTCTAACATATATTTT. It codes for CASSSLISPSNIYF. This sequence joins TRBV11-2 and TRBJ1-3; D uncertain. The CDR3 is 14 amino acids. The germline V gene encodes CDR1 SGHAT and CDR2 FQNNGV. V shed 4 bases and J shed 12 bases, with 19 bases lying between them.

Notes on this clone: At the DNA level, this CDR3 is encoded by other sequences in the same sample as well. The J gene is TRBJ1-5, the V gene TRBV5-1; no definite D call. V lost 4 bases and J 1 base, leaving 12 bases between the germline ends. CDR1 and CDR2 from the germline V gene are SGHRS and YFSETQ. CDR3 length equals 15 residues. The CDR3 reads CASSPRTGSNQPQHF. CDR3 bases: TGCGCCAGCAGCCCCCGCACGGGGAGCAATCAGCCCCAGCATTTT.

The chain employs TRBV6-5 and TRBJ2-2; D is uncertain. This CDR3 comprises 13 residues. V was pared by 1 base and J by 3 bases, with 3 bases between. Germline assignment: CDR1 MNHEY and CDR2 SVGAGI. The CDR3 DNA is TGTGCCAGCAGTTACTTATACACCGGGGAGCTGTTTTTT. Encoded protein: CASSYLYTGELFF.

J is TRBJ2-3 and V is TRBV5-8; tentatively, D is TRBD1 (5 bases). CDR1 SGHTS and CDR2 YDEGEE come from the germline V gene. V gave up 2 bases and J gave up 0 bases, with 7 bases separating them. The CDR3 loop spans 14 amino acids. As DNA, the CDR3 is TGTGCCAGCAGCTTAGGGGCAAGCACAGATACGCAGTATTTT. This encodes CASSLGASTDTQYF. The variable domain in full, with the rest retrieved from reference TRBV5-8 and TRBJ2-3, is EAGVTQSPTHLIKTRGQQATLRCSPISGHTSVYWYQQALGLGLQFLLWYDEGEERNRGNFPPRFSGRQFPNYSSELNVNALELEDSALYLCASSLGASTDTQYFGPGTRLTVL.

The chain joins TRBV9 to TRBJ2-7, with D possibly matching TRBD1 (6 bases). The CDR3 loop spans 15 amino acids. V was trimmed by 3 bases and J by 3 bases, leaving 16 bases between them. Germline V CDR1 and CDR2: SGDLS, YYNGEE. The CDR3, as DNA: TGTGCCAGCAGCGCAGGCACAGGGAGAGGCTACGAGCAGTACTTC. Protein: CASSAGTGRGYEQYF.

This clone was recorded only once. The chain uses TRBV6-5 and TRBJ1-4, with D perhaps TRBD1 (5 bases). This CDR3 region has 16 residues. The V gene's germline CDR1 is MNHEY and CDR2 SVGAGI. Trimming removed 0 bases at V and 7 bases at J, with 15 bases between. CDR3 DNA sequence: TGTGCCAGCAGTTACTCTTCCCCAGGGCTCAGTGAAAAACTGTTTTTT. It codes for CASSYSSPGLSEKLFF.

This clone has just one count. The chain uses TRBV5-1 and TRBJ1-1, with D uncertain. V lost 0 bases to trimming and J lost 0 bases, with 6 bases between them. CDR3 size: 14 residues. The germline V gene has CDR1 SGHRS and CDR2 YFSETQ. The DNA for the CDR3 is TGCGCCAGCAGCTTGGGAGGCTTGAACACTGAAGCTTTCTTT. Translation: CASSLGGLNTEAFF.

The chain couples TRBV11-3 to TRBJ2-2, with D perhaps being TRBD1 or TRBD2 (5 bases each). The CDR3 length is 13 residues. V lost 5 bases and J 10 bases, leaving 14 bases between the germline ends. Germline V gene lookup returns CDR1 SGHNT and CDR2 YENEEA. CDR3 amino acids: CASSPRPGTELFF. In DNA form, the CDR3 reads TGTGCCAGCAGCCCCCGTCCAGGGACGGAGCTGTTTTTT.

The V call is TRBV6-5, the J call TRBJ1-4; TRBD1 agrees at 9 bases. V lost 0 bases to trimming and J lost 2 bases; unmatched junction nucleotides: 1. Per germline, CDR1 MNHEY and CDR2 SVGAGI. The CDR3 has 16 residues. In DNA, the CDR3 is TGTGCCAGCAGTTACTCCGGGACAGGGACTAATGAAAAACTGTTTTTT. Residues: CASSYSGTGTNEKLFF.

V is TRBV30 and J is TRBJ2-4; D call uncertain. This CDR3 is built from 12 residues. Trimming stripped 0 bases from V and 6 bases from J, with 6 bases between. CDR1 is GTSNPN and CDR2 is SVGIG in the germline V gene (reference sequence). Here the CDR3 DNA reads TGTGCCTGGAGTGTACTTATAAACATTCAGTACTTC. Protein: CAWSVLINIQYF.

This rearrangement joins TRBV5-1 to TRBJ1-1; maybe TRBD1 (5 bases). CDR1 and CDR2 (germline): SGHRS, YFSETQ. This CDR3 comprises 15 residues. Trimming took 1 base from V and 3 from J, leaving 13 bases between them. CDR3 sequence reads: CASSLWRVGDTEAFF. CDR3 sequence (DNA): TGCGCCAGCAGCTTGTGGCGGGTGGGGGACACTGAAGCTTTCTTT.

The rearrangement links TRBV19 to TRBJ2-2; 7 bases fit TRBD1. Trimming at V came to 7 bases and at J to 6 bases, leaving 17 bases not matched to a gene. Per germline, CDR1 LNHDA and CDR2 SQIVND (reference sequence). CDR3 length equals 17 residues. CDR3 amino acids: CASNPQGFGWGPGELFF. The CDR3 coding sequence is TGTGCCAGTAACCCACAGGGGTTCGGGTGGGGACCCGGGGAGCTGTTTTTT.

This clone was seen more than once but under ten times. The same CDR3 also results from other DNA sequences found in this sample. This chain uses TRBV5-1 with TRBJ2-7; D unresolved. There are 14 residues in the CDR3. Trimming stripped 4 bases from V and 1 base from J, with 12 bases between. CDR1 is SGHRS and CDR2 is YFSETQ in the germline V gene. The CDR3 here is CASSTQSGSYEQYF. The CDR3 DNA is TGCGCCAGCAGCACTCAGTCGGGTTCCTACGAGCAGTACTTC.

The CDR3 nucleotides read TGCGCCAGCGGGGGAAAAGGGTTGGACGCGAACACCGGGGAGCTGTTTTTT. Translating it yields CASGGKGLDANTGELFF. The chain has TRBV5-1 and TRBJ2-2, with D tentatively TRBD1 or TRBD2 (5 bases each). Trimming shortened V by 7 bases and J by 0 bases, and 19 bases separated the two germline ends. Germline V gene data show CDR1 as SGHRS and CDR2 as YFSETQ. The CDR3 is 17 amino acids. Looking up the rest from reference TRBV5-1 and TRBJ2-2 gives the full variable domain: KAGVTQTPRYLIKTRGQQVTLSCSPISGHRSVSWYQQTPGQGLQFLFEYFSETQRNKGNFPGRFSGRQFSNSRSEMNVSTLELGDSALYLCASGGKGLDANTGELFFGEGSRLTVL.

This sequence joins TRBV7-7 and TRBJ1-3; D remains ambiguous. Per germline, CDR1 SSHAT and CDR2 FNYEAQ (reference sequence). CDR3 length: 15 residues. V lost 1 base, J lost 2 bases, and 9 bases lay in between. CDR3 in amino acids: CASSLDAGAGNTIYF. The CDR3 DNA reads TGTGCCAGCAGCTTAGATGCCGGGGCTGGAAACACCATATATTTT.

The J gene is TRBJ2-7, the V gene TRBV4-2; D gene ambiguous. There are 15 residues in the CDR3. The V gene lost 3 bases and the J gene lost 1 base, with 13 bases spanning the gap. Germline assignment: CDR1 LGHNA and CDR2 YNFKEQ. CDR3 sequence reads: CASSQQLDLSYEQYF. The CDR3 DNA is TGTGCCAGCAGCCAGCAATTAGATCTATCCTACGAGCAGTACTTC.

This chain connects TRBV5-1 to TRBJ2-2, with D possibly matching TRBD2 (5 bases). Germline CDR1 is SGHRS and CDR2 is YFSETQ. The germline V and J ends were trimmed by 1 base and 2 bases, with 9 bases remaining between them. The CDR3 covers 15 residues. The CDR3 DNA follows: TGCGCCAGCAGCTTGTGGACTTCCAACACCGGGGAGCTGTTTTTT. This codes for CASSLWTSNTGELFF.

CDR3 in amino acids: CASSGSYNEQFF. DNA for the CDR3: TGTGCCAGCAGCGGATCCTACAATGAGCAGTTCTTC. The V gene is TRBV7-6, the J gene TRBJ2-1; D call uncertain. The length of the CDR3 is 12 residues. Trimming shortened V by 5 bases and J by 1 base, and 3 bases separated the two germline ends. CDR1 and CDR2 from the germline V gene are SGHVS and FNYEAQ.

The rearrangement links TRBV5-1 to TRBJ2-7; possibly TRBD1 for D (5 bases). The CDR3 totals 15 residues. Germline V gene data show CDR1 as SGHRS and CDR2 as YFSETQ. Trimming removed 0 bases from V and 6 bases from J, with 16 bases in between. The CDR3 is CASSLASYRSSEQYF. Here the CDR3 DNA reads TGCGCCAGCAGCTTGGCCAGTTACAGGAGTTCCGAGCAGTACTTC.

The V and J genes are TRBV19 and TRBJ1-3; D gene ambiguous. In germline, CDR1 is LNHDA, CDR2 SQIVND (reference sequence). This CDR3 contains 14 residues. Trimming removed 7 bases from V and 0 bases from J, with 10 bases in between. The DNA of the CDR3 is TGTGCCAGTACCGTTTCTGACTCTGGAAACACCATATATTTT. As protein: CASTVSDSGNTIYF.

This rearrangement joins TRBV5-1 to TRBJ2-2, with TRBD2 matching over 7 bases. The CDR3 is 15 residues long. Germline-derived CDR1 and CDR2 are SGHRS and YFSETQ. J was trimmed by 7 bases and V by 1 base; bases with no gene match: 7. CDR3 loop: CASSLSRGGIGELFF. The CDR3 DNA reads as TGCGCCAGCAGCTTGTCGCGGGGAGGGATCGGGGAGCTGTTTTTT.

In its sample, this clone was seen once. This rearrangement joins TRBV5-1 to TRBJ2-2, with 9 bases identical to TRBD1. The junction had 13 bases not matched to a gene; V was cut back by 9 bases and J by 4 bases. CDR1 SGHRS and CDR2 YFSETQ come from the germline V gene. The CDR3 totals 16 residues. CDR3 nucleotides: TGCGCCACCCGACCCCCGGGACAGGGTCCCACCGGGGAGCTGTTTTTT. This gives the protein CATRPPGQGPTGELFF.

This rearrangement joins TRBV7-8 to TRBJ1-2, with D tentatively TRBD1 (5 bases). This CDR3 is 15 amino acids long. Germline assignment: CDR1 SGHVS and CDR2 FQNEAQ. Trimming took 1 base from V and 2 from J, leaving 11 bases between them. CDR3 nucleotides: TGTGCCAGCAGCTTAGTGCAGGGCAGAAACTATGGCTACACCTTC. Translation gives CASSLVQGRNYGYTF.

V usage is TRBV27 and J usage is TRBJ2-7; D is unresolved. The CDR3 consists of 15 residues. V was trimmed by 5 bases and J by 3 bases, leaving 17 bases between them. Germline V gene sequence: CDR1 MNHEY, CDR2 SMNVEV (reference sequence). The CDR3 region has the DNA TGTGCCAGCAGTCCCGCCCCCGGCCAGGTCTACGAGCAGTACTTC. This sequence encodes CASSPAPGQVYEQYF.

The chain recombines TRBV7-8 with TRBJ1-5, with unresolved D. Trimming removed 5 bases at V and 7 bases at J, with 15 bases between. CDR3 length equals 14 residues. Per the germline V gene, CDR1 is SGHVS and CDR2 is FQNEAQ. CDR3 in DNA: TGTGCCAGCAGCCAATTCCAACCCGGGCAGCCCCAGCATTTT. Protein product: CASSQFQPGQPQHF.

The J gene is TRBJ2-1, the V gene TRBV7-9; a possible D gene is TRBD2 (6 bases). Germline CDR1 SEHNR, CDR2 FQNEAQ (reference sequence). The CDR3 consists of 16 residues. The V gene lost 5 bases and the J gene lost 7 bases, with 21 bases spanning the gap. CDR3 sequence reads: CASSNTGTREANEQFF. The CDR3 bases are TGTGCCAGCAGCAACACCGGGACCAGGGAGGCGAATGAGCAGTTCTTC.

The rearrangement joins TRBV6-1 to TRBJ2-4; tentatively, D is TRBD1 or TRBD2 (5 bases each). V was trimmed by 0 bases and J by 2 bases, leaving 23 bases between them. Germline assignment: CDR1 MNHNS and CDR2 SASEGT. This CDR3 comprises 20 residues. The CDR3 bases are TGTGCCAGCAGTGAAGCATTGAGGGGACGGGACCATTTCTCCAAAAACATTCAGTACTTC. Amino acids: CASSEALRGRDHFSKNIQYF.